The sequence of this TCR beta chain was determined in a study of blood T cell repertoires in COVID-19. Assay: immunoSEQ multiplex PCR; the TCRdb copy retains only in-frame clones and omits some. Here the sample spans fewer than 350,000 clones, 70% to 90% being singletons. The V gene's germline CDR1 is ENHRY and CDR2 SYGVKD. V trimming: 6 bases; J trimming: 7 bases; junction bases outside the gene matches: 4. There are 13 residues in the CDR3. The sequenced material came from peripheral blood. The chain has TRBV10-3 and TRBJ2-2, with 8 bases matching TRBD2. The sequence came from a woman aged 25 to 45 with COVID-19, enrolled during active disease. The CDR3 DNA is TGTGCCATCAGCCCACGGGGGGGCGGGGAGCTGTTTTTT. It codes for CAISPRGGGELFF.